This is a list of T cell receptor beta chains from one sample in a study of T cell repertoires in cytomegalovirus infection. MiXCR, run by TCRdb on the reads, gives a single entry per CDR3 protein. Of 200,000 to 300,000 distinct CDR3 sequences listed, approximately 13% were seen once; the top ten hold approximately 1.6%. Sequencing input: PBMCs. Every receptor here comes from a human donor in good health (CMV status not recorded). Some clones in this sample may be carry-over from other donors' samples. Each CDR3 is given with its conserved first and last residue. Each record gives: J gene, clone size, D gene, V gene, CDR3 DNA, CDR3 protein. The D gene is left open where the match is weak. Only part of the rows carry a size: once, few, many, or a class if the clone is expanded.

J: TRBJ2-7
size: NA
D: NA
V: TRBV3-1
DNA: TGTGCCAGCAGCCGCCCGGGACCGTACTCCTACGAGCAGTACTTC
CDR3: CASSRPGPYSYEQYF

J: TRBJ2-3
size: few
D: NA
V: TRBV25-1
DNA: TGTGCCAGCAGTGAATACACTAGCACAGATACGCAGTATTTT
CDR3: CASSEYTSTDTQYF

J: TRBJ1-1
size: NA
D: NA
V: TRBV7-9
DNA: TGTGCCAGCAGCTCGCTCGGGGGATCCACTGAAGCTTTCTTT
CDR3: CASSSLGGSTEAFF

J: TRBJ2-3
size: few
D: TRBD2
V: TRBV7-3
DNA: TGTGCCAGCAGCTCTCTCTGGACTAGCGGGAGGGCCGCGTCAGATACGCAGTATTTT
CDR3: CASSSLWTSGRAASDTQYF

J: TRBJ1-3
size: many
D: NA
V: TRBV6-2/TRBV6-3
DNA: TGTGCCAGTCATCCGGGCTCGTGGGGAAACACCATATATTTT
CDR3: CASHPGSWGNTIYF

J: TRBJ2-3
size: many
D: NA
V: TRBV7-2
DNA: TGTGCCAGCAGCTTAGCAGGTTTCGGCACAGATACGCAGTATTTT
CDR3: CASSLAGFGTDTQYF

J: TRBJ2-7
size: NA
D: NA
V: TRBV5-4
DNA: TGTGCCAGGAGCTTGAACGACCCGAAGTACGAGCAGTACTTC
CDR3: CARSLNDPKYEQYF

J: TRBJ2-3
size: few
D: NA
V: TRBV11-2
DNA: TGTGCCAGCAGCCCTCAACGGCTTTGGGATACGCAGTATTTT
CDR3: CASSPQRLWDTQYF

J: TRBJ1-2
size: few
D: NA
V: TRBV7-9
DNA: TGTGCCAGCAGCCCGGACATCCTTGTGGGCTACACCTTC
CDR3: CASSPDILVGYTF

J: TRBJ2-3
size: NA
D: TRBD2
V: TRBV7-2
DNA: TGTGCCAGCAGCCGGACTAGCGGGGGGGCCGGGACAGATACGCAGTATTTT
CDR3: CASSRTSGGAGTDTQYF

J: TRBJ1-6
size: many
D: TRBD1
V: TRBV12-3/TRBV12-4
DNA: TGTGCCAGCAAGACAGGGACCGAGAGAAATTCACCCCTCCACTTT
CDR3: CASKTGTERNSPLHF

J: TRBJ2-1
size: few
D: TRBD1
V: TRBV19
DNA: TGTGCCAGTAGTCTCGATGAAGGGACAGGCCAAGAGCAGTTCTTC
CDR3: CASSLDEGTGQEQFF

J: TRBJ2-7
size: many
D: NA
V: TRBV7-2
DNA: TGTGCCAGCAGCCGGACTGTCAGCTCCTACGAGCAGTACTTC
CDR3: CASSRTVSSYEQYF

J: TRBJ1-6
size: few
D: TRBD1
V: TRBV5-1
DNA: TGCGCCAGCAGCCTCACCGGGGACAGGTCAAATTCACCCCTCCACTTT
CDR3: CASSLTGDRSNSPLHF

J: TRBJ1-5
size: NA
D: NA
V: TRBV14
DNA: TGTGCCAGCAGCCCCGCGGCAGGGGCGTTCAATCAGCCCCAGCATTTT
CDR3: CASSPAAGAFNQPQHF

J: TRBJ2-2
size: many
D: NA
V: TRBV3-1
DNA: TGTGCCAGCAGCCTCTCGCCAGGGACAAACACCGGGGAGCTGTTTTTT
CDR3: CASSLSPGTNTGELFF

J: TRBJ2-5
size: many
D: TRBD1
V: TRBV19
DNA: TGTGCCAGTAGTATAGCCCCCCCCGGGACAGGACAAGAGACCCAGTACTTC
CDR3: CASSIAPPGTGQETQYF

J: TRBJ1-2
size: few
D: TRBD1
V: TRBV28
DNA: TGTGCCAGCAGGCCTACAGGGGGCAAGGACTATGGCTACACCTTC
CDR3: CASRPTGGKDYGYTF

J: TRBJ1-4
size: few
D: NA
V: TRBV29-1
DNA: TGCAGCGTCCCTGACGGGACCGGTAATGAAAAACTGTTTTTT
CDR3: CSVPDGTGNEKLFF

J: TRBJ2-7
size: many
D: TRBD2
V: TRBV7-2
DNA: TGTGCCAGCAGCCCCCAGACTAGCGAAGCCTACGAGCAGTACTTC
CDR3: CASSPQTSEAYEQYF

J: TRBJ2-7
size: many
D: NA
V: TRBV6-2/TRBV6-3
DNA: TGTGCCAGCAGAGCGACCGGGACTTGGGCCTACGAGCAGTACTTC
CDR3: CASRATGTWAYEQYF

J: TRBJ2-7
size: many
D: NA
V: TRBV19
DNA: TGTGCCAGTAATGACCCCGGGGGCCGGAGCTCCTACGAGCAGTACTTC
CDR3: CASNDPGGRSSYEQYF

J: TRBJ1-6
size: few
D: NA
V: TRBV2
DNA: TGTGCCAGCAGTGAGAGTAGGCTACGCAATTCACCCCTCCACTTT
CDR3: CASSESRLRNSPLHF

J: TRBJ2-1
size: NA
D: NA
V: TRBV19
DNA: TGTGCCAGTAGTATCATAGAGGGAGGCGAGCAGTTCTTC
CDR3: CASSIIEGGEQFF

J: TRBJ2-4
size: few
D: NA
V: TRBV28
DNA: TGTGCCAGCAGCCTCCCCCGAAATCTAGCCAAAAACATTCAGTACTTC
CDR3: CASSLPRNLAKNIQYF

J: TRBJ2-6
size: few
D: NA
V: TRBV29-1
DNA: TGCAGCGTCCAAAGGACGGTGACTGGGGCCAACGTCCTGACTTTC
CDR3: CSVQRTVTGANVLTF

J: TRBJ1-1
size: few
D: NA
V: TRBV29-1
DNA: TGCAGCGTTGGTCGAACCAACACTGAAGCTTTCTTT
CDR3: CSVGRTNTEAFF

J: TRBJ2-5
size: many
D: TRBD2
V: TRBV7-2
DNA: TGTGCCAGCAGCTCCGCGGTAGCGGGAGGCGCCCTCCAAGAGACCCAGTACTTC
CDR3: CASSSAVAGGALQETQYF

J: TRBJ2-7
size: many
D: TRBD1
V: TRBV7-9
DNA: TGTGCCAGCAGTTACGGACAGGGGAACGAGCAGTACTTC
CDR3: CASSYGQGNEQYF

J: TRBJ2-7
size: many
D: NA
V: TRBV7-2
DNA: TGTGCCAGCAGCCAATCAAAGACAGCCACCAGCTCCTACGAGCAGTACTTC
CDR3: CASSQSKTATSSYEQYF

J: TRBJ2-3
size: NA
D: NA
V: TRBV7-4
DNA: TGTGCCAGCAGCTTAGGGGCCGGGACCTTCACAGATACGCAGTATTTT
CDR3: CASSLGAGTFTDTQYF

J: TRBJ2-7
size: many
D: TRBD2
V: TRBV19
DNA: TGTGCCAGTAGGAGAGCGGGAGCTACCGAGCAGTACTTC
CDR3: CASRRAGATEQYF

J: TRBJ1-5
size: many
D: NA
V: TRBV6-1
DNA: TGTGCCAGCAACCTAGGGTACCTCAATCAGCCCCAGCATTTT
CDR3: CASNLGYLNQPQHF

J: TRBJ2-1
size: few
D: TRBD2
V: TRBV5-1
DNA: TGCGCCAGCAGCTTGAAGACTAGCGCCAATGAGCAGTTCTTC
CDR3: CASSLKTSANEQFF

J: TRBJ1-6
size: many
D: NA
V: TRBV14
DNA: TGTGCCAGCAGCCAAGAACCGCGATCCTATAATTCACCCCTCCACTTT
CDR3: CASSQEPRSYNSPLHF

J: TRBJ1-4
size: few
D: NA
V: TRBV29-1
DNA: TGCAGCGTTCGGGGGATGGCTAATGAAAAACTGTTTTTT
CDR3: CSVRGMANEKLFF

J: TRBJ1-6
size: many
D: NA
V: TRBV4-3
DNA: TGCGCCAGCAGCCAAGATCTTGGGTTTTCCGGTTCACCCCTCCACTTT
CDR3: CASSQDLGFSGSPLHF

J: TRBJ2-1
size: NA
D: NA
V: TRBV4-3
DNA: TGCGCCAGCAGCCAAGGCAGGGGGCAGTTCTTC
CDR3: CASSQGRGQFF

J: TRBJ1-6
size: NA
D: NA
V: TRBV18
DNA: TGTGCCAGCTCTCCGAAGGGCCTGGGGAATAATTCACCCCTCCACTTT
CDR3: CASSPKGLGNNSPLHF

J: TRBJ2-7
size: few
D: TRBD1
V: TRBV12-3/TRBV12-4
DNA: TGTGCCAGCAGTCCCCAGGGACAGACAGCCTACGAGCAGTACTTC
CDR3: CASSPQGQTAYEQYF

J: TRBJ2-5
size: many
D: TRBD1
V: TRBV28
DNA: TGTGCCAGCAGCAACCCGGGACAGGGTGAGACCCAGTACTTC
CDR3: CASSNPGQGETQYF

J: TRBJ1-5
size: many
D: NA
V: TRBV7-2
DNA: TGTGCCAGCAGCTCTGAGGCGGGGCAGCCCCAGCATTTT
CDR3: CASSSEAGQPQHF

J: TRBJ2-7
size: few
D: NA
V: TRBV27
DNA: TGTGCCAGCAGTCCTTCAGCCCTCTCCTACGAGCAGTACTTC
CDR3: CASSPSALSYEQYF

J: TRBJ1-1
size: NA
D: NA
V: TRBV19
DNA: TGTGCCAGTAGTATAAGGCGAACTGAAGCTTTCTTT
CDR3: CASSIRRTEAFF

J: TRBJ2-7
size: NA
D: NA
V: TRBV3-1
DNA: TGTGCCAGCAGCCCCCCCGGACGGTCTGTAGGAGAGCAGTACTTC
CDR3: CASSPPGRSVGEQYF

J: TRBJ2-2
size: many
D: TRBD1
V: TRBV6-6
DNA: TGTGCCAGCAGTTACCGACGACAGGGGGGTACCGGGGAGCTGTTTTTT
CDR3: CASSYRRQGGTGELFF

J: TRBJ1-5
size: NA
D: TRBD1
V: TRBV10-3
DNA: TGTGCCATCAGTCTAGAGGACAGGGTGGTTAATCAGCCCCAGCATTTT
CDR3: CAISLEDRVVNQPQHF

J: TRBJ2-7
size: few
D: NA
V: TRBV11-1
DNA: TGTGCCAGCAGCTCTCTCAGGGGTCGCTCCTACGAGCAGTACTTC
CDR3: CASSSLRGRSYEQYF

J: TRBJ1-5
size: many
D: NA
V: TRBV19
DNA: TGTGCCAGTAGTATAAAGGGGCGCGGCAGCAATCAGCCCCAGCATTTT
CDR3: CASSIKGRGSNQPQHF

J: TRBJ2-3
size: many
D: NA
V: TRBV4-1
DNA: TGCGCCAGCAGCCAAGAGGTGTGGGAAACAGATACGCAGTATTTT
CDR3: CASSQEVWETDTQYF

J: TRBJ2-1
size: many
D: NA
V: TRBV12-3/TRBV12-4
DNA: TGTGCCAGCAGTCCCGGGACAAATGAGCAGTTCTTC
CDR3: CASSPGTNEQFF

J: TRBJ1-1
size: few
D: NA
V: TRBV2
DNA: TGTGCCAGCAGTGAAGCGGAGATCGTGGGCACTGAAGCTTTCTTT
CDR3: CASSEAEIVGTEAFF

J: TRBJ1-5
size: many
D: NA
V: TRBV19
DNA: TGTGCCAGTAGTATTAGGGAGGGGTTAAGCAATCAGCCCCAGCATTTT
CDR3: CASSIREGLSNQPQHF

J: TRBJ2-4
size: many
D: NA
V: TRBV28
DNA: TGTGCCAGCAGTACCCTAGCGACCCGTGGCATTCAGTACTTC
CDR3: CASSTLATRGIQYF

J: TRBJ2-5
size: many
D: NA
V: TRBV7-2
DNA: TGTGCCAGCAGCTTAGGATCCGGGCGGGAGACCCAGTACTTC
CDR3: CASSLGSGRETQYF